This T cell receptor (beta chain) originates from a study of cytomegalovirus exposure and HLA in healthy donors. Study-wide points: A later analysis linked a missense variant in DCLRE1C to the trimming of TCR beta V and J genes. Being productive about 90% or about 30% of the time was typical of most TCR beta V segments in an earlier analysis. What a later analysis reportedly showed was that an Asian-associated ancestry cluster had fewer N-insertions than the roughly 670-donor mean.

Of note for this clone: Its specificity is unknown.

Trimming took 1 base from V and 7 from J; bases not matched to a gene: 8. The CDR3 length is 16 residues. The germline V gene encodes CDR1 MNHNS and CDR2 SASEGT. It was healthy bone marrow donors who served as donors. Use of 60 Vbeta and 13 Jbeta primers characterized the PCR. Clones were read by immunoSEQ multiplex PCR, and TCRdb kept only the in-frame ones, dropping some. This specimen shows 55,000 to 80,000 clones; the ten leading clones hold approximately 2.7%. The TCR originated in a man aged 40-49 years in good health and CMV-seronegative. This sequence joins TRBV6-1 and TRBJ1-4, with 8 bases fitting TRBD1. Input material: PBMCs. The CDR3 here is CASSEGAGGAGEKLFF. The CDR3 DNA sequence: TGTGCCAGCAGTGAAGGGGCAGGGGGCGCCGGTGAAAAACTGTTTTTT.